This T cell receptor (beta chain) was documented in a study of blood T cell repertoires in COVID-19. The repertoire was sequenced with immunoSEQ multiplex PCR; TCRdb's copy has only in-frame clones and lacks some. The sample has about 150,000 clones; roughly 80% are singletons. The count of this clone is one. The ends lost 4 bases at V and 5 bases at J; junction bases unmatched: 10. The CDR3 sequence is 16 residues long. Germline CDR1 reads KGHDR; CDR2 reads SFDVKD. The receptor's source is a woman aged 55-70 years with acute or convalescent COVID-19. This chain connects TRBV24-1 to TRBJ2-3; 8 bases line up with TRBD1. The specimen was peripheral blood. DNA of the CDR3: TGTGCCACCAGTGACAATGGACAGGGCGGTAGAGATACGCAGTATTTT. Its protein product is CATSDNGQGGRDTQYF.